Following are 10 T cell receptor beta chains from one sample sequenced in a study of blood T cells in healthy people across ages. It was with a sample-barcoded 5' primer and a J-beta primer mix that a second PCR of roughly 6 to 12 cycles was run. TCRdb recomputed calls from the 5' RACE reads with MiXCR, one row per CDR3 protein. The sample carries fewer than 650,000 distinct CDR3 sequences, roughly a quarter recorded once. The same data also contributed to another study, on T cells of mothers and their children.

Sequencing was done on a sample of blood. The receptors shown here come from a boy aged 2 to 10 in good health.

This clonotype showed up just a few times. The chain links TRBV6-2 or TRBV6-3 to TRBJ1-1; no reliable D call. Trimming stripped 2 bases from V and 11 bases from J, with 15 bases between. Germline V gene lookup returns CDR1 MNHEY and CDR2 SVGEGT. The CDR3 loop spans 13 amino acids. For the CDR3, the DNA is TGTGCCAGCAGTTACGGGGAGCGAACGGGGGCTTTCTTT. This sequence encodes CASSYGERTGAFF.

This clonotype occurred a few times. The genes are TRBV12-3 or TRBV12-4 and TRBJ2-2; D tentatively reads TRBD1 or TRBD2 (6 bases each). V was cut by 3 bases and J by 7 bases, with 18 bases left in between. The CDR3 sequence is 16 residues long. The CDR3 protein is CASSLGGSVLIGELFF. The CDR3 DNA is TGTGCCAGCAGTTTGGGGGGCTCGGTCCTTATCGGGGAGCTGTTTTTT.

In its sample, this clonotype was seen a few times. The chain is built from TRBV10-1 and TRBJ2-7; D is unresolved. This CDR3 has 13 residues. Germline V gene data show CDR1 as WNHNN and CDR2 as SYGVQD (reference sequence). Trimming removed 4 bases at V and 2 bases at J, with 9 bases between. The CDR3 DNA reads TGCGCCAGCAGTGTGGGGTCAACCTACGAGCAGTACTTC. It specifies CASSVGSTYEQYF.

This clonotype appeared a few times. V gene TRBV24-1 combines with J gene TRBJ2-3; TRBD1 is a possible D gene (6 bases). V lost 2 bases, J lost 1 base, and 15 bases lay in between. The CDR3 length is 17 residues. In germline, CDR1 is KGHDR, CDR2 SFDVKD. The CDR3 region is CATSDSTQGWGTDTQYF. CDR3 sequence (DNA): TGTGCCACCAGTGATTCGACGCAGGGGTGGGGCACAGATACGCAGTATTTT.

This sequence joins TRBV20-1 and TRBJ2-7; a possible D gene is TRBD2 (6 bases). V was shortened by 6 bases and J by 4 bases, with 13 bases between the two germline ends. This CDR3 region has 12 residues. The germline V gene encodes CDR1 DFQATT and CDR2 SNEGSKA (reference sequence). Here the CDR3 DNA reads TGCAGTGCGACTAGGAGCCAATACGAGCAGTACTTC. This sequence encodes CSATRSQYEQYF.

This clonotype has ten or more counts. The junction departs from the called germline gene at one end, perhaps through a read error. The chain is built from TRBV5-1 and TRBJ2-5, with D uncertain. The CDR3 totals 11 residues. Germline V lookup: CDR1 SGHRS, CDR2 YFSETQ. CDR3 in amino acids: CASSLVETQYF. The CDR3 nucleotides are TGTGCCAGCAGCTTAGTGGAGACCCAGTACTTC.

In its sample, this clonotype was seen a few times. This chain links TRBV9 with TRBJ2-5, with TRBD2 identical over 12 bases. The CDR3 consists of 18 residues. Per the germline V gene, CDR1 is SGDLS and CDR2 is YYNGEE. V shed 3 bases and J 3 bases; nucleotides not matched to a gene: 12. CDR3 in DNA: TGTGCCAGCAGCGGACCGCCTTCCGGACTAGCGGGGAAAGAGACCCAGTACTTC. This gives the protein CASSGPPSGLAGKETQYF.

J is TRBJ1-4 and V is TRBV27; a weak D match, TRBD1 (6 bases). The CDR3 contains 15 residues. Germline lookup yields CDR1 MNHEY and CDR2 SMNVEV (reference sequence). V was trimmed by 2 bases and J by 5 bases, leaving 12 bases between them. The CDR3 is CASSLMGGINEKLFF. CDR3 in DNA: TGTGCCAGCAGTTTAATGGGGGGCATAAATGAAAAACTGTTTTTT. Together with reference TRBV27 and TRBJ1-4, the CDR3 gives the full variable domain: EAQVTQNPRYLITVTGKKLTVTCSQNMNHEYMSWYRQDPGLGLRQIYYSMNVEVTDKGDVPEGYKVSRKEKRNFPLILESPSPNQTSLYFCASSLMGGINEKLFFGSGTQLSVL.

This clonotype was found many times. This chain links TRBV5-1 with TRBJ2-5; TRBD2 matches 7 bases. The junction had 4 bases not matched to a gene; V was cut back by 0 bases and J by 2 bases. The V gene's germline CDR1 is SGHRS and CDR2 YFSETQ. The CDR3 is 15 residues long. The CDR3 DNA is TGCGCCAGCAGCTTGGATGGACTAGGACAAGAGACCCAGTACTTC. Its translation is CASSLDGLGQETQYF.

This chain joins TRBV5-1 and TRBJ2-7, with 7 bases lining up with TRBD1. V shed 5 bases, J shed 3 bases, and the junction held 8 bases outside the gene matches. CDR1 is SGHRS, CDR2 YFSETQ, per germline. The CDR3 has 14 amino acids. CDR3 in amino acids: CASRQGTANYEQYF. Written as DNA, the CDR3 is TGCGCCAGCAGACAAGGGACAGCGAACTACGAGCAGTACTTC.